The clone carrying this T cell receptor (beta chain) is a singleton in its sample. Its target is unknown. Over several immunoSEQ plates, each subset's genomic DNA was distributed in even portions. In the source study's methods: Junction-only sequences produced by ImmunoSEQ had no quality scores, so filtering differed. Libraries were prepared by immunoSEQ multiplex PCR; TCRdb keeps only in-frame clonotypes and omits some of them. Clone size and the V and J calls come from that table; the DNA yielded D and trimming. The table lists 800,000 to 950,000 clones, around 96% of them singletons. This specimen belongs to a study of shared clonotypes between healthy human individuals. Study results and limitations: The study sampled only blood, and tissue repertoires likely differ. When naive CD4 clonotypes were compared across a few donors, 4% to 5.5% were shared.

The naive CD8 population came from CD45RO-negative cells selected for CCR7, without terminally differentiated effector memory CD45RA+ cells. This CDR3 has 15 residues. Germline CDR1 is MNHEY and CDR2 is SMNVEV (reference sequence). Unmatched junction bases numbered 5, after V lost 1 base and J lost 5 bases. The chain links TRBV27 to TRBJ2-5, with 9 bases lining up with TRBD1. Sequenced: naive CD8+ T cells sorted from blood. The source of this sequence is a man aged 25 to 40 in good health. The CDR3 nucleotides read TGTGCCAGCAGTTTATTGGGACAGGGAGAGGAGACCCAGTACTTC. This codes for CASSLLGQGEETQYF.